This T cell receptor (beta chain) was captured by sequencing in a study of T cell repertoires in cytomegalovirus infection. Study in general: Matching HLA type and CMV infection were both indicated by public TCR beta signatures. Whole-study results and caveats: Identification of carriers of CMV plus the relevant HLA was performed using cumulative public TCR beta family frequency. Dominating the ex vivo response were TCR beta clonotypes that were CMV-specific and HLA-C-restricted.

This clonotype was seen only a few times. Its antigen is currently unknown. The CDR3 sequence is 12 residues long. CDR1 is MDHEN, CDR2 SYDVKM, per germline. Unmatched junction bases numbered 6, after V lost 4 bases and J lost 11 bases. One entry per CDR3 protein, called by TCRdb with MiXCR from the reads. Among roughly 230,000 distinct CDR3 sequences, about a sixth were seen once, and the ten largest hold more than 45%. The sample consisted of CD8+ T cells from PBMCs. The chain combines TRBV28 with TRBJ1-1; 8 bases are a match to TRBD1. The sequence was obtained from a human donor in good health (CMV status not recorded). Some clones in this sample may be carry-over from other donors' samples. CDR3 protein: CASSWTGQGAFF. CDR3 bases: TGTGCCAGCAGTTGGACCGGACAGGGCGCTTTCTTT.